Listed below are T cell receptor beta chains from one sample, sequenced in a study of shared clonotypes between healthy human individuals. Repertoires were generated with immunoSEQ multiplex PCR, while TCRdb's copy carries only in-frame clones and drops some. Altogether approximately 2.4 million clones are present, approximately 96% being singletons, with the ten largest covering over 0.1%. The sequenced sample consisted of naive CD4+ T cells sorted from blood. The source of these receptors is a man between 18 and 35 years old in good health. The CDR3 runs from the conserved cysteine through the conserved F or W. The D gene is left open where the match is weak. Part of the rows lack a size; the others show once, few, many or a class for expanded clones.

J,D,size,V,CDR3,DNA
TRBJ1-6,NA,NA,TRBV6-1,CASSTLYNSPLHF,TGTGCCAGCTCGACTCTGTATAATTCACCCCTCCACTTT
TRBJ2-6,NA,NA,TRBV6-5,CASTSGRSGANVLTF,TGTGCCAGCACGTCGGGGCGGTCGGGGGCCAACGTCCTGACTTTC
TRBJ2-7,TRBD1,once,TRBV5-1,CASSLDRDRAYEQYF,TGCGCCAGCAGCTTAGACCGGGACAGGGCTTACGAGCAGTACTTC
TRBJ2-1,NA,NA,TRBV6-5,CASSSRYDEQFF,TGTGCCAGCAGCTCAAGGTATGATGAGCAGTTCTTC
TRBJ1-2,TRBD1,NA,TRBV5-4,CASRQDRAYGYTF,TGTGCCAGCAGACAAGACAGGGCCTATGGCTACACCTTC
TRBJ2-2,NA,NA,TRBV5-1,CASSLGLEFWNTGELFF,TGCGCCAGCAGCTTGGGACTAGAGTTTTGGAACACCGGGGAGCTGTTTTTT
TRBJ2-5,TRBD1,few,TRBV6-5,CASSYRQGAKETQYF,TGTGCCAGCAGTTACCGACAGGGGGCTAAAGAGACCCAGTACTTC
TRBJ2-4,NA,NA,TRBV6-1,CASSEAGSALGKNIQYF,TGTGCCAGCAGTGAAGCCGGAAGCGCCCTTGGCAAAAACATTCAGTACTTC
TRBJ1-2,NA,NA,TRBV6-6,CASRPEGGYGYTF,TGTGCCAGCAGGCCCGAGGGGGGATATGGCTACACCTTC
TRBJ1-2,TRBD1,NA,TRBV27,CASSLNSGTGKGYTF,TGTGCCAGCAGTCTCAATTCCGGGACAGGGAAAGGCTACACCTTC
TRBJ1-6,NA,NA,TRBV30,CAWSPDITYNSPLHF,TGTGCCTGGAGTCCGGACATTACCTATAATTCACCCCTCCACTTT
TRBJ1-3,NA,NA,TRBV28,CASSTSGKPGNTIYF,TGTGCCAGCAGTACCTCAGGGAAACCTGGAAACACCATATATTTT
TRBJ2-3,TRBD2,NA,TRBV6-5,CASTTSGGGDTQYF,TGTGCCAGCACTACTAGCGGGGGAGGAGATACGCAGTATTTT
TRBJ2-7,NA,NA,TRBV4-2,CASSQGGGGLEQYF,TGTGCCAGCAGCCAAGGCGGCGGTGGATTGGAGCAGTACTTC
TRBJ2-3,TRBD1,NA,TRBV27,CASSLIPPATGPHSDTQYF,TGTGCCAGCAGTTTAATTCCCCCCGCGACAGGGCCTCATTCAGATACGCAGTATTTT
TRBJ1-2,NA,NA,TRBV18,CASSPITAGTPYSYGYTF,TGTGCCAGCTCACCAATTACCGCCGGGACACCTTACAGCTATGGCTACACCTTC
TRBJ1-6,NA,NA,TRBV28,CASRGAYNSPLHF,TGTGCCAGCAGGGGGGCCTATAATTCACCCCTCCACTTT
TRBJ1-4,TRBD1,NA,TRBV19,CASNTPGTGAEKLFF,TGTGCCAGTAACACTCCCGGGACAGGGGCTGAAAAACTGTTTTTT
TRBJ1-5,NA,NA,TRBV19,CATRGGGSNQPQHF,TGTGCCACCAGAGGGGGGGGTAGCAATCAGCCCCAGCATTTT
TRBJ2-7,NA,NA,TRBV14,CASSQVSYEQYF,TGTGCCAGCAGCCAAGTGTCATACGAGCAGTACTTC
TRBJ2-3,NA,NA,TRBV7-2,CASRSDTDTQYF,TGTGCCAGCAGAAGCGACACAGATACGCAGTATTTT
TRBJ2-5,NA,NA,TRBV4-1,CASSPLGGETQYF,TGCGCCAGCAGCCCCCTGGGCGGAGAGACCCAGTACTTC
TRBJ1-1,NA,NA,TRBV6-5,CASRGTEAFF,TGTGCCAGCAGGGGGACTGAAGCTTTCTTT
TRBJ1-4,NA,NA,TRBV5-1,CASSLADTNEKLFF,TGCGCCAGCAGCTTGGCCGATACTAATGAAAAACTGTTTTTT
TRBJ1-3,NA,NA,TRBV5-4,CASSSQGYSGNTIYF,TGTGCCAGCAGCTCACAGGGTTACTCTGGAAACACCATATATTTT
TRBJ2-1,NA,NA,TRBV5-1,CASSLSSVDEQFF,TGCGCCAGCAGCTTATCAAGTGTCGATGAGCAGTTCTTC
TRBJ2-7,NA,NA,TRBV5-1,CASSFGISPDPYEQYF,TGCGCCAGCAGCTTTGGAATAAGTCCCGACCCCTACGAGCAGTACTTC
TRBJ1-2,NA,NA,TRBV10-2,CASTAGDYGYTF,TGCGCCAGCACGGCCGGAGACTATGGCTACACCTTC
TRBJ1-4,NA,NA,TRBV6-1,CASSAGLLEKLFF,TGTGCCAGCAGTGCCGGGTTATTGGAAAAACTGTTTTTT
TRBJ2-1,TRBD2,NA,TRBV19,CASSRPTSGSNEQFF,TGTGCCAGTAGCAGGCCTACTAGCGGGAGCAATGAGCAGTTCTTC
TRBJ2-1,TRBD2,NA,TRBV11-3,CASSRGASGEQFF,TGTGCCAGCAGCCGAGGAGCTAGCGGGGAGCAGTTCTTC
TRBJ1-1,NA,NA,TRBV11-2,CASSARQQNTEAFF,TGTGCCAGCAGCGCCCGACAGCAGAACACTGAAGCTTTCTTT
TRBJ1-6,NA,NA,TRBV19,CASSLRTEYNSPLHF,TGTGCCAGTAGTCTAAGGACAGAGTATAATTCACCCCTCCACTTT
TRBJ2-7,NA,NA,TRBV6-1,CASSRTGSYEQYF,TGTGCCAGCAGTCGAACGGGCTCCTACGAGCAGTACTTC
TRBJ2-7,TRBD1,NA,TRBV7-2,CASSPRTGTYEQYF,TGTGCCAGCAGCCCTAGGACAGGGACCTACGAGCAGTACTTC
TRBJ2-2,NA,NA,TRBV5-1,CASSQAGTGELFF,TGCGCCAGCAGCCAGGCAGGGACCGGGGAGCTGTTTTTT
TRBJ2-2,TRBD2,NA,TRBV9,CASSPSSGKNTGELFF,TGTGCCAGCAGCCCGAGTAGCGGGAAGAACACCGGGGAGCTGTTTTTT